This entry lists 32 T cell receptor beta chains sequenced from one sample in a study of blood T cell repertoires in COVID-19. Measured with immunoSEQ multiplex PCR; TCRdb has only the in-frame clones, and not every one. This table holds some 300,000 clones, 90% to 95% found once. Sequencing input: PBMCs or T cells enriched from blood (not recorded which). The receptor source for this set is a woman in her 30s who had been exposed to COVID-19.

The gene calls are TRBV4-1 and TRBJ2-5; 8 bases map to TRBD1. With V trimmed by 0 bases and J by 1 base, 13 bases remained unmatched. The CDR3 is 19 residues long. Germline CDR1 and CDR2: MGHRA and YSYEKL. The CDR3 DNA sequence: TGCGCCAGCAGCCAAGATTACGCCAGGGGGCGCGATCTCCAAGAGACCCAGTACTTC. Translated: CASSQDYARGRDLQETQYF.

The chain links TRBV6-5 to TRBJ1-2; possible D gene TRBD1, 5 bases. Germline CDR1 is MNHEY and CDR2 is SVGAGI. The CDR3 loop spans 15 amino acids. Trimming removed 2 bases from V and 4 bases from J, with 14 bases in between. The CDR3 DNA follows: TGTGCCAGCAGTTACCGCCGGGGGGAGGGCTATGGCTACACCTTC. Translation: CASSYRRGEGYGYTF.

The V call is TRBV6-5, the J call TRBJ2-4; 8 bases align to TRBD1. The trim removed 2 bases at V and 0 bases at J, leaving 3 bases unmatched. Looked up from germline, CDR1 is MNHEY and CDR2 is SVGAGI. CDR3 length equals 16 residues. The CDR3 DNA follows: TGTGCCAGCAGTTACAGGACAGGGATAGCCAAAAACATTCAGTACTTC. The encoded protein is CASSYRTGIAKNIQYF.

V is TRBV4-3 and J is TRBJ1-2, with 9 bases that match TRBD1. J lost 5 bases, V lost 3 bases, and 7 bases had no gene match. CDR3 length: 15 residues. Germline V gene lookup returns CDR1 LGHNA and CDR2 YSLEER. The CDR3 region has the DNA TGCGCCAGCAGCCAGAACAGGGGGCTTTTTTATGGCTACACCTTC. Protein sequence: CASSQNRGLFYGYTF.

This chain uses TRBV4-2 with TRBJ2-5, with D possibly matching TRBD2 (6 bases). Trimming shortened V by 1 base and J by 2 bases, and 11 bases separated the two germline ends. This CDR3 is built from 15 residues. CDR1 and CDR2 (germline): LGHNA, YNFKEQ. For the CDR3, the DNA is TGTGCCAGCAGCCAAGTCCGGGAGCGGCAAGAGACCCAGTACTTC. Its translation is CASSQVRERQETQYF.

The chain links TRBV9 to TRBJ2-7; 12 bases align to TRBD1. There are 15 residues in the CDR3. Trimming cost V 4 bases and J 4 bases; bases outside gene matches: 6. Germline V lookup: CDR1 SGDLS, CDR2 YYNGEE. CDR3 DNA sequence: TGTGCCAGCAGCCCGGGACAGGGGGCGGATTACGAGCAGTACTTC. It yields the protein CASSPGQGADYEQYF.

This clone showed up just once. This chain connects TRBV2 to TRBJ1-1; TRBD1 agrees at 7 bases. CDR1 and CDR2 from the germline V gene are SNHLY and FYNNEI. V lost 8 bases to trimming and J lost 2 bases; unmatched junction nucleotides: 8. This CDR3 is 14 amino acids long. CDR3 sequence: CASRVTGVNTEAFF. CDR3 in DNA: TGTGCCAGCCGAGTAACAGGGGTCAACACTGAAGCTTTCTTT. Supplemented by reference TRBV2 and TRBJ1-1, the full variable domain reads EPEVTQTPSHQVTQMGQEVILRCVPISNHLYFYWYRQILGQKVEFLVSFYNNEISEKSEIFDDQFSVERPDGSNFTLKIRSTKLEDSAMYFCASRVTGVNTEAFFGQGTRLTVV.

This clone was found a few times. The V gene is TRBV7-6, the J gene TRBJ2-7, with TRBD1 as a possible D gene (6 bases). The CDR3 is 16 residues long. Trimming shortened V by 3 bases and J by 0 bases, and 15 bases separated the two germline ends. From germline, CDR1 is SGHVS and CDR2 FNYEAQ. CDR3 in amino acids: CASSLGRGILSYEQYF. CDR3 sequence (DNA): TGTGCCAGCAGCTTGGGCAGGGGCATCCTCTCCTACGAGCAGTACTTC. Drawing the rest from reference TRBV7-6 and TRBJ2-7, the complete variable domain is GAGVSQSPRYKVTKRGQDVALRCDPISGHVSLYWYRQALGQGPEFLTYFNYEAQQDKSGLPNDRFSAERPEGSISTLTIQRTEQRDSAMYRCASSLGRGILSYEQYFGPGTRLTVT.

The chain carries TRBV5-5 and TRBJ2-7, with D possibly matching TRBD2 (6 bases). The ends were cut back, 4 bases at V and 2 bases at J, with 19 bases in the middle. This CDR3 has 16 amino acids. Germline CDR1 and CDR2: SGHKS and YYEKEE (reference sequence). The CDR3 region is CASSPREGLRTYEQYF. In nucleotides, the CDR3 is TGTGCCAGCAGCCCGAGAGAGGGACTCCGCACCTACGAGCAGTACTTC.

This chain connects TRBV9 to TRBJ1-2, with TRBD1 as a possible D gene (6 bases). The length of the CDR3 is 14 residues. In germline, CDR1 is SGDLS, CDR2 YYNGEE. Trimming pared 4 bases from V and 6 bases from J, leaving 16 bases between. The CDR3 sequence: CASSPNYRADGYTF. The CDR3 DNA reads as TGTGCCAGCAGCCCCAATTACAGGGCCGATGGCTACACCTTC.

V and J are TRBV6-4 and TRBJ2-7; 7 positions agree with TRBD1. CDR3 length: 15 amino acids. The J segment lost 9 bases and the V segment lost 2 bases, leaving 13 bases of the junction unmatched. CDR1 and CDR2 (germline): MRHNA, SNTAGT. The chain's CDR3 is CASSDLRKTGKRQYF. As DNA, the CDR3 is TGTGCCAGCAGTGACCTGCGTAAGACAGGGAAAAGGCAGTACTTC.

V is TRBV7-2 and J is TRBJ2-5; TRBD2 aligns across 8 bases. With 1 base clipped from V and 2 bases from J, the junction kept 6 bases outside the gene matches. CDR1 SGHTA and CDR2 FQGNSA come from the germline V gene. The CDR3 covers 16 residues. For the CDR3, the DNA is TGTGCCAGCAGCTTAGGATTTGCGGGGGGACAAGAGACCCAGTACTTC. Protein product: CASSLGFAGGQETQYF.

The chain links TRBV9 to TRBJ1-6; D gene ambiguous. There are 12 residues in the CDR3. CDR1 is SGDLS, CDR2 YYNGEE, per germline. The V end was cut by 0 bases, the J end by 9 bases, with 4 bases between. Here the CDR3 reads CASSVGGSPLHF. In nucleotides, the CDR3 is TGTGCCAGCAGCGTAGGCGGTTCACCCCTCCACTTT.

This clone came up a few times. The chain carries TRBV18 and TRBJ2-7, with D possibly being TRBD1 (6 bases). Germline CDR1 is KGHSH and CDR2 is LQKENI. V was clipped by 0 bases and J by 7 bases, with 19 bases between them. The CDR3 loop spans 16 amino acids. CDR3 nucleotide sequence: TGTGCCAGCTCACCACCGTCTCGGACAGCCCTGGGTGAGCAGTACTTC. This codes for CASSPPSRTALGEQYF.

This chain connects TRBV15 to TRBJ1-4, with D maybe TRBD1 (6 bases). This CDR3 is 15 amino acids long. V lost 4 bases and J 8 bases, leaving 17 bases between the germline ends. Looked up from germline, CDR1 is LNHNV and CDR2 is YYDKDF (reference sequence). CDR3 nucleotides: TGTGCCACCAGCATACGAACAGGGATTGGGGAAAAACTGTTTTTT. This sequence encodes CATSIRTGIGEKLFF.

The CDR3 DNA reads TGTGCCAGCAGTATGACAGTGAACACTGAAGCTTTCTTT. Amino acid sequence: CASSMTVNTEAFF. The gene calls are TRBV6-5 and TRBJ1-1, with TRBD1 as a possible D gene (5 bases). V gave up 5 bases and J gave up 0 bases, with 7 bases separating them. CDR1 and CDR2 from the germline V gene are MNHEY and SVGAGI. The CDR3 totals 13 residues.

This sequence joins TRBV6-5 and TRBJ2-5; tentative D call: TRBD1 (7 bases). Trimming removed 0 bases at V and 6 bases at J, with 14 bases between. CDR1 MNHEY and CDR2 SVGAGI come from the germline V gene. This CDR3 has 15 residues. The CDR3 DNA sequence: TGTGCCAGCAGTTACTCCGGAGGGGGCGCGAAGACCCAGTACTTC. Its translation: CASSYSGGGAKTQYF.

This chain uses TRBV11-2 with TRBJ1-2, with a weak D call TRBD1 (5 bases). CDR1 is SGHAT, CDR2 FQNNGV, per germline. This CDR3 comprises 15 residues. The V and J ends lost 1 base and 7 bases respectively, with 16 bases between them. The CDR3 region is CASSLAGRGDRGYTF. In nucleotides, the CDR3 is TGTGCCAGCAGCTTAGCAGGGAGGGGAGATCGTGGCTACACCTTC.

The chain uses TRBV20-1 and TRBJ1-2; possibly TRBD1 for D (6 bases). This CDR3 contains 15 residues. V was pared by 3 bases and J by 7 bases, with 21 bases between. Germline V gene sequence: CDR1 DFQATT, CDR2 SNEGSKA (reference sequence). In DNA, the CDR3 is TGCAGTGCTAGTGAAGACCTAGGACAGCTCGGTGGCTACACCTTC. Protein: CSASEDLGQLGGYTF.

The CDR3 here is CASSQAARGTSDTQYF. Written as DNA, the CDR3 is TGCGCCAGCAGCCAGGCCGCCCGTGGCACCTCAGATACGCAGTATTTT. This sequence joins TRBV4-1 and TRBJ2-3; D not resolved. In germline, CDR1 is MGHRA, CDR2 YSYEKL. The CDR3 is 16 residues long. Trimming removed 3 bases at V and 4 bases at J, with 17 bases between.

The rearrangement joins TRBV6-5 to TRBJ2-1, with 10 nucleotides matching TRBD1. Germline trimming cut 0 bases from V and 14 bases from J; bases unmatched to any gene: 13. Germline CDR1 is MNHEY and CDR2 is SVGAGI. The CDR3 extends over 16 amino acids. The CDR3 loop is CASSYSFRTGGGSEFF. The CDR3 nucleotides are TGTGCCAGCAGTTACTCGTTTCGGACAGGGGGTGGGTCGGAGTTCTTC.

The V call is TRBV5-1, the J call TRBJ2-7; 10 bases agree with TRBD1. The CDR3 length is 15 residues. With 1 base clipped from V and 3 bases from J, the junction kept 4 bases outside the gene matches. Per the germline V gene, CDR1 is SGHRS and CDR2 is YFSETQ. CDR3 residues: CASSLSGTGDYEQYF. In DNA, the CDR3 is TGCGCCAGCAGCTTGTCCGGGACAGGGGACTACGAGCAGTACTTC.

V gene TRBV6-5 combines with J gene TRBJ2-7; 8 nucleotides match TRBD2. Trimming took 6 bases from V and 0 from J; bases not matched to a gene: 7. This CDR3 spans 15 amino acids. The V gene's germline CDR1 is MNHEY and CDR2 SVGAGI. The CDR3 here is CASSLRGGSSYEQYF. The CDR3 DNA is TGTGCCAGCAGCCTACGGGGGGGCTCCTCCTACGAGCAGTACTTC.

V usage is TRBV5-1 and J usage is TRBJ1-2; D is ambiguous. Trimming shortened V by 1 base and J by 2 bases, and 12 bases separated the two germline ends. This CDR3 spans 15 amino acids. Germline CDR1 is SGHRS and CDR2 is YFSETQ. The CDR3 region has the DNA TGCGCCAGCAGCTTGCAACCAGGCACCAACTATGGCTACACCTTC. Its translation: CASSLQPGTNYGYTF.

The CDR3 sequence is CASSQAGTEREKLFF. In DNA, the CDR3 is TGTGCCAGCAGCCAGGCCGGGACAGAGCGTGAAAAACTGTTTTTT. The J gene is TRBJ1-4, the V gene TRBV3-1 (or the pseudogene TRBV3-2); TRBD1 matches at 7 bases. CDR1 is LGHDT and CDR2 is YNNKEL in the germline V gene (reference sequence). V dropped 3 bases and J dropped 7; count of bases not matched to a gene: 8. This CDR3 contains 15 residues.

The chain recombines TRBV25-1 with TRBJ1-4; 8 positions match TRBD1. V was pared by 6 bases and J by 8 bases, with 11 bases of the junction left unmatched. The CDR3 length is 15 residues. The germline V gene encodes CDR1 MGHDK and CDR2 SYGVNS. CDR3 amino acids: CASRPAGGATEKLFF. The CDR3 coding sequence is TGTGCCAGCAGGCCGGCAGGGGGCGCGACGGAAAAACTGTTTTTT.

The V and J genes are TRBV18 and TRBJ2-7; TRBD2 aligns across 8 bases. Losses at the gene ends were 0 bases for V and 6 bases for J; bases not matched to a gene: 19. CDR1 and CDR2 (germline): KGHSH, LQKENI. This CDR3 is 19 amino acids long. The CDR3 region has the DNA TGTGCCAGCTCACCACCGACTGCGGGGGGCCTATTACCCTCTGGCGAGCAGTACTTC. It codes for CASSPPTAGGLLPSGEQYF.

The rearrangement uses TRBV7-2 and TRBJ1-2; 7 bases map to TRBD1. CDR3 length: 15 amino acids. V dropped 2 bases and J dropped 6; count of bases not matched to a gene: 9. Germline assignment: CDR1 SGHTA and CDR2 FQGNSA. The CDR3 loop reads CASSLFGTDTNGYTF. As DNA, the CDR3 is TGTGCCAGCAGCTTATTCGGGACAGATACCAATGGCTACACCTTC.

The chain is built from TRBV4-3 and TRBJ2-7; D may be TRBD2 (6 bases). The CDR3 loop spans 15 amino acids. CDR1 is LGHNA and CDR2 is YSLEER in the germline V gene. Trimming took off 1 base at V and 2 bases at J, with 12 bases between the two ends. The CDR3 sequence: CASSQVWRGPYEQYF. The CDR3 DNA sequence: TGCGCCAGCAGCCAAGTTTGGCGGGGACCCTACGAGCAGTACTTC.

This clone was counted only a few times. This chain connects TRBV7-3 to TRBJ1-1; D ambiguous. Deletions cut 5 bases from V and 5 bases from J, with 12 bases between. CDR3 length equals 13 residues. Germline loops: CDR1 SGHTA, CDR2 FQGTGA. CDR3 nucleotides: TGTGCCAGCAGCCCTACACAGCTAACTGAAGCTTTCTTT. Translated: CASSPTQLTEAFF.

The chain joins TRBV7-3 to TRBJ2-2, with D possibly matching TRBD2 (5 bases). This CDR3 comprises 13 residues. Trimming pared 6 bases from V and 8 bases from J, leaving 13 bases between. Germline loops: CDR1 SGHTA, CDR2 FQGTGA. The CDR3 sequence: CASSSGSSGELFF. The DNA of the CDR3 is TGTGCCAGCAGTTCGGGGAGTTCAGGGGAGCTGTTTTTT.

The sample holds a few counts of this clone. The CDR3 nucleotides are TGTGCCAGCAGCAGGACAGTCGGGCAGCCCCAGCATTTT. Translation: CASSRTVGQPQHF. The chain couples TRBV12-3 or TRBV12-4 to TRBJ1-5; possible D gene TRBD1, 6 bases. V lost 6 bases and J 7 bases, leaving 13 bases between the germline ends. There are 13 residues in the CDR3.